This TCR beta chain was identified during a study of T-cell reconstitution after alpha-beta-depleted transplantation in children. Study-level points and caveats: Counts and diversity of T cells one year after transplant came mostly from newly produced T cells. About two months after transplant, alpha-beta T cells reportedly came from several hundred expanded graft clones. Day-60 TCRbeta diversity that was high in some patients was derived from surviving recipient T cells and thymic progenitors.

Preparation of the TCRbeta library involved a method that used unique molecular identifiers. Using its own MiXCR run on the PCR reads, TCRdb lists one record per CDR3 protein. The repertoire holds more than 300,000 distinct CDR3 sequences, 15% to 20% seen once, with around 41% in the top ten. This clonotype was counted at least ten times. Its specificity is not known. Sequencing was performed on PBMCs, mostly from graft donor cells, taken 360 days after TCRalphabeta/CD19-depleted stem cell transplant. The clonotype comes from a male patient under 10 years old who had a stem cell transplant for acute lymphoblastic leukemia, so the T cells may come from the graft donor.

The CDR3 bases are TGTGCCAGCAGTTTTAGTTGGAATTCACCCCTCCACTTT. This gives the protein CASSFSWNSPLHF. The chain is built from TRBV12-3 or TRBV12-4 and TRBJ1-6; no clear D. Trimming took 3 bases from V and 7 from J, leaving 7 bases between them. This CDR3 contains 13 residues.